Below, 10 T cell receptor beta chains from the same sample are listed, as sequenced in a study of shared clonotypes between healthy human individuals. Assay used: immunoSEQ multiplex PCR; TCRdb lists only in-frame clones, some missing. Seen here are about 1.1 million clones, 60% to 80% observed once, and the top ten hold 0.89%. Sequencing was performed on memory CD4+ T cells from PBMCs. Regarding subset: CD45RA-negative fraction. These TCRs come from a man aged 18 to 30 in good health. Some clones in this sample may be carry-over from other donors' samples.

This clone was detected a few times. This chain uses TRBV7-9 with TRBJ1-2; D is perhaps TRBD1 (5 bases). From germline, CDR1 is SEHNR and CDR2 FQNEAQ (reference sequence). The CDR3 covers 14 residues. Trimming pared 5 bases from V and 5 bases from J, leaving 15 bases between. CDR3 amino acids: CASSPERQKYGYTF. CDR3 in DNA: TGTGCCAGCAGCCCAGAGCGACAGAAATATGGCTACACCTTC.

The V and J genes are TRBV7-8 and TRBJ2-1; TRBD2 matches 12 bases. Trimming cost V 2 bases and J 5 bases; bases outside gene matches: 4. This CDR3 has 16 amino acids. Germline CDR1 reads SGHVS; CDR2 reads FQNEAQ. The CDR3 region is CASSLILAGGHNEQFF. CDR3 nucleotide sequence: TGTGCCAGCAGCTTAATTCTAGCGGGAGGGCACAATGAGCAGTTCTTC.

The sample holds many counts of this clone. The V and J genes are TRBV10-2 and TRBJ1-1; D not resolved. V lost 7 bases, J lost 8 bases, and 14 bases lay in between. The CDR3 totals 12 residues. Germline V gene sequence: CDR1 WSHSY, CDR2 SAAADI. CDR3 amino acids: CASISTAPEAFF. CDR3 nucleotide sequence: TGCGCCAGCATTTCGACTGCTCCCGAAGCTTTCTTT.

The gene calls are TRBV27 and TRBJ2-3, with D unclear. V lost 8 bases and J lost 6, with 9 bases in between. Germline V lookup: CDR1 MNHEY, CDR2 SMNVEV (reference sequence). The CDR3 contains 11 residues. This CDR3 reads CASGFGDTQYF. CDR3 in DNA: TGTGCCAGCGGGTTCGGGGATACGCAGTATTTT.

This sequence joins TRBV14 and TRBJ2-7; maybe TRBD1 (5 bases). Germline CDR1 and CDR2: SGHDN and FVKESK. V shed 4 bases and J shed 4 bases, with 20 bases lying between them. The CDR3 length is 16 residues. In nucleotides, the CDR3 is TGTGCCAGCAGCCCCCTTCAGACAGACGCCGGATACGAGCAGTACTTC. This encodes CASSPLQTDAGYEQYF.

As DNA, the CDR3 is TGTGCCAGCAGTTCCGGACTAGCCACCGGGGAGCTGTTTTTT. Translating it yields CASSSGLATGELFF. The rearrangement links TRBV28 to TRBJ2-2, with 8 positions matching TRBD2. J gave up 4 bases and V 4 bases, and 2 bases lay outside the gene matches. This CDR3 is built from 14 residues. Per germline, CDR1 MDHEN and CDR2 SYDVKM.

This clone was observed a few times. The chain is built from TRBV28 and TRBJ2-2; perhaps TRBD2 as D (5 bases). The V end lost 11 bases, the J end lost 5 bases, and 21 bases lay between the germline ends. The CDR3 consists of 15 residues. Germline CDR1 reads MDHEN; CDR2 reads SYDVKM. The CDR3 region is CASGVGSRTTGELFF. CDR3 DNA: TGTGCCTCCGGGGTGGGCTCCCGCACTACCGGGGAGCTGTTTTTT.

This clone was picked up a small number of times. The chain has TRBV18 and TRBJ1-2, with a weak D call TRBD1 (5 bases). This CDR3 has 14 amino acids. Trimming removed 2 bases from V and 4 bases from J, with 11 bases in between. Germline CDR1 reads KGHSH; CDR2 reads LQKENI. Here the CDR3 reads CASSPGGESYGYTF. The CDR3 DNA follows: TGTGCCAGCTCACCAGGAGGGGAGAGCTATGGCTACACCTTC.

The chain combines TRBV5-1 with TRBJ2-2, with D perhaps given as TRBD1 or TRBD2 (5 bases each). The germline V gene has CDR1 SGHRS and CDR2 YFSETQ. The CDR3 is 16 residues long. Deletions cut 3 bases from V and 2 bases from J, with 14 bases between. In DNA, the CDR3 is TGCGCCAGCAGCTCTACCGGGACCCGAAACACCGGGGAGCTGTTTTTT. Translation gives CASSSTGTRNTGELFF.

The CDR3 nucleotides read TGCGCCAGCATGACTAGCGGGGGAGGGGAGCAGTTCTTC. Amino acids: CASMTSGGGEQFF. This sequence joins TRBV10-1 and TRBJ2-1, with TRBD2 matching over 12 bases. Germline lookup yields CDR1 WNHNN and CDR2 SYGVQD (reference sequence). The CDR3 loop spans 13 amino acids. With V trimmed by 7 bases and J by 10 bases, 5 bases remained unmatched.